This TCR beta chain came from a study of T cell repertoires in cytomegalovirus infection (dated by TCRdb to between 2019 and 2020). A note on the overall study: Recently identified HLA-C-restricted CMV epitopes, whose presentation resists viral immunomodulation, were targeted by peptide stimulations together with well-studied HLA-B-restricted epitopes. Because public TCR beta signatures pointed to carriage of CMV infection together with the matching HLA type, the HLA type of each donor mattered for the analysis. Results the study describes overall, beyond this receptor: In both this cohort and an independent approximately 350-donor cohort, the cumulative frequency of public TCR beta family members distinguished carriers of CMV infection plus the relevant HLA type. The ex vivo response was dominated by HLA-C-restricted CMV-specific TCR beta clonotypes, which also provided the single most frequent clonotype in two of eight donors.

This sample was sequenced with an Illumina HiSeq 1500. TCRdb reanalyzed the raw reads on its own, using fastp at Q25 for trimming and MiXCR for clone calling, and kept in-frame beta chains. Rows are combined by CDR3 protein, so each entry shows the most common genes and DNA. In this sample the table shows approximately 1,000,000 distinct CDR3 sequences, approximately 33% of which occur a single time. Jointly, the top ten make up roughly 13% of the sample. In this sample, this clonotype turned up many times. Its antigen is unknown. No base-level quality is on record; no much larger clone is a single base apart. From the cysteine up to the phenylalanine, the CDR3 has a length of 17 residues. Kept here is only the CDR3 DNA, which spans 51 bases and is read in frame from base 1. V drops 5 bases and J drops 0 bases, leaving 18 bases in between. Via the germline V gene, CDR1 is SGHVS and CDR2 FQNEAQ. The treatment or condition label for this specimen denotes: in vitro stimulation with specific CMV peptide epitopes to enrich CMV-specific T cells.

The sequence was obtained from a human donor in good health (CMV status not recorded). Some clones in this sample may be carry-over from other donors' samples. The chain employs TRBV7-8 and TRBJ2-3; the D gene assignment is ambiguous. Here the sequenced sample was cultured CD8+ T cells from PBMCs, taken from culture after CMV antigen stimulation. The CDR3 here reads CASSLLNIPSSTDTQYF. The DNA sequence follows: TGTGCCAGCAGCCTCCTCAACATACCCTCTAGCACAGATACGCAGTATTTT.